Below, one T cell receptor (beta chain) is given with its context. In the study's own analysis: From reference gene primer amplification, estimates of nucleated cell counts were derived. Sequenced by immunoSEQ multiplex PCR; TCRdb stores in-frame clones only, minus some. The DNA was the basis for D and trimming; V, J and clone size are from that table. The table lists 110,000 or so clones, approximately 87% of them singletons. The junction had 16 bases not matched to a gene; V was cut back by 3 bases and J by 5 bases. The CDR3 is 17 residues long. Germline V lookup: CDR1 MGHRA, CDR2 YSYEKL. The sample comes from a study of blood T cell repertoires in COVID-19. Study-level background: The study drew acute and convalescent COVID-19 samples from the United States, Italy and Spain.

Input material: peripheral blood. The TCR sequence derives from a man in his 70s who had recovered from COVID-19. The V call is TRBV4-1, the J call TRBJ2-7, with 7 bases lining up with TRBD1. The CDR3 region is CASSQRSSEGGVDEQYF. CDR3 DNA: TGCGCCAGCAGCCAGAGAAGCAGCGAAGGGGGCGTCGACGAGCAGTACTTC.